The 28 T cell receptor beta chains in this list originate from one sample, sequenced in a study of blood T cell repertoires in COVID-19. The table came from immunoSEQ multiplex PCR; TCRdb's copy has only in-frame clones and leaves some out. The sample shows some 91,000 clones, more than 75% of them seen only once. Sequencing used peripheral blood. Receptors were obtained from a man between 70 and 80 years old with acute or convalescent COVID-19.

This clone appeared a single time. The rearrangement uses TRBV5-1 and TRBJ2-1; TRBD2 matches 12 bases. Losses at the gene ends were 7 bases for V and 0 bases for J; bases not matched to a gene: 11. CDR3 length equals 18 residues. The germline V gene encodes CDR1 SGHRS and CDR2 YFSETQ. The chain's CDR3 is CASLKELAGGHSYNEQFF. As DNA, the CDR3 is TGCGCCAGCCTAAAGGAACTAGCGGGGGGTCACTCCTACAATGAGCAGTTCTTC.

V usage is TRBV19 and J usage is TRBJ2-5; 8 positions agree with TRBD1. J lost 2 bases, V lost 5 bases, and 7 bases had no gene match. The CDR3 totals 15 residues. Germline CDR1 LNHDA, CDR2 SQIVND (reference sequence). The CDR3 DNA follows: TGTGCCAGTAGTCCCATGGACAGGGCACAAGAGACCCAGTACTTC. Its protein product is CASSPMDRAQETQYF.

The gene calls are TRBV5-1 and TRBJ1-4; 9 nucleotides line up with TRBD1. The germline V gene encodes CDR1 SGHRS and CDR2 YFSETQ. V dropped 4 bases and J dropped 8; count of bases not matched to a gene: 6. The CDR3 runs to 14 residues. The CDR3 DNA is TGCGCCAGCAGCCCGGGACAGGGTGGAGAAAAACTGTTTTTT. Protein: CASSPGQGGEKLFF.

This chain links TRBV6-6 with TRBJ2-2; 7 bases align to TRBD1. V trimming: 5 bases; J trimming: 0 bases; junction bases outside the gene matches: 6. CDR1 and CDR2 from the germline V gene are MNHNY and SVGAGI (reference sequence). CDR3 length: 16 residues. The CDR3 sequence is CASSATQGPNTGELFF. CDR3 in DNA: TGTGCCAGCAGTGCAACACAGGGGCCGAACACCGGGGAGCTGTTTTTT.

The V call is TRBV2, the J call TRBJ1-1; D possibly corresponds to TRBD1 (5 bases). V was trimmed by 11 bases and J by 4 bases, leaving 20 bases between them. CDR1 is SNHLY, CDR2 FYNNEI, per germline. The CDR3 has 14 residues. This chain's CDR3 is CAGLREMGSTEAFF. CDR3 nucleotides: TGTGCCGGGCTCAGGGAAATGGGAAGCACTGAAGCTTTCTTT. The variable domain in full, with the rest retrieved from reference TRBV2 and TRBJ1-1, is EPEVTQTPSHQVTQMGQEVILRCVPISNHLYFYWYRQILGQKVEFLVSFYNNEISEKSEIFDDQFSVERPDGSNFTLKIRSTKLEDSAMYFCAGLREMGSTEAFFGQGTRLTVV.

This clone was counted ten times or more. The sample contains more than one DNA sequence encoding this CDR3. This sequence joins TRBV7-9 and TRBJ1-1; TRBD1 agrees at 10 bases. Per the germline V gene, CDR1 is SEHNR and CDR2 is FQNEAQ (reference sequence). J lost 3 bases, V lost 5 bases, and 6 bases had no gene match. CDR3 size: 15 residues. The CDR3 here is CASSPYGQGDTEAFF. CDR3 sequence (DNA): TGTGCCAGCAGCCCCTACGGACAGGGGGACACTGAAGCTTTCTTT.

The chain is built from TRBV5-1 and TRBJ2-6, with 7 bases fitting TRBD1. The CDR3 is 15 amino acids. Trimming at V came to 1 base and at J to 2 bases, leaving 0 bases not matched to a gene. Germline V lookup: CDR1 SGHRS, CDR2 YFSETQ. The DNA for the CDR3 is TGCGCCAGCAGCTTGACAGGGGCTGGGGCCAACGTCCTGACTTTC. Protein sequence: CASSLTGAGANVLTF.

The chain combines TRBV5-6 with TRBJ2-3; 11 bases match TRBD2. Germline values: CDR1 SGHDT, CDR2 YYEEEE. The CDR3 sequence is 18 residues long. V lost 0 bases to trimming and J lost 1 base; unmatched junction nucleotides: 7. The CDR3 here is CASSLGLAGFGGTDTQYF. As DNA, the CDR3 is TGTGCCAGCAGCTTGGGACTAGCGGGATTTGGAGGCACAGATACGCAGTATTTT. Full variable domain (missing parts from reference TRBV5-6 and TRBJ2-3): DAGVTQSPTHLIKTRGQQVTLRCSPKSGHDTVSWYQQALGQGPQFIFQYYEEEERQRGNFPDRFSGHQFPNYSSELNVNALLLGDSALYLCASSLGLAGFGGTDTQYFGPGTRLTVL.

The V call is TRBV27, the J call TRBJ2-2; 11 nucleotides match TRBD1. Losses at the gene ends were 3 bases for V and 7 bases for J; bases not matched to a gene: 4. CDR3 length: 15 residues. CDR1 is MNHEY, CDR2 SMNVEV, per germline (reference sequence). CDR3 in amino acids: CASSFRTGGGGELFF. DNA of the CDR3: TGTGCCAGCAGTTTCCGGACAGGGGGCGGCGGGGAGCTGTTTTTT.

J is TRBJ1-6 and V is TRBV7-2; 9 bases are a match to TRBD1. The CDR3 consists of 16 residues. Germline V gene sequence: CDR1 SGHTA, CDR2 FQGNSA. Losses at the gene ends were 5 bases for V and 5 bases for J; bases not matched to a gene: 7. CDR3 DNA: TGTGCCAGCAGCATGGTAGGGACAGGGAATAATTCACCCCTCCACTTT. This sequence encodes CASSMVGTGNNSPLHF.

This rearrangement joins TRBV5-1 to TRBJ2-2; 8 bases match TRBD1. Losses at the gene ends were 3 bases for V and 0 bases for J; bases not matched to a gene: 4. This CDR3 comprises 16 residues. Per the germline V gene, CDR1 is SGHRS and CDR2 is YFSETQ. CDR3 DNA: TGCGCCAGCAGCTACAGGGGGACTGCGAACACCGGGGAGCTGTTTTTT. It specifies CASSYRGTANTGELFF.

The chain links TRBV6-1 to TRBJ1-1; 7 bases line up with TRBD1. The trim removed 10 bases at V and 1 base at J, leaving 9 bases unmatched. Germline lookup yields CDR1 MNHNS and CDR2 SASEGT. This CDR3 comprises 14 residues. The CDR3 nucleotides are TGTGCCACCTACGGCGGGACAGCGAACACTGAAGCTTTCTTT. This gives the protein CATYGGTANTEAFF.

The chain recombines TRBV6-5 with TRBJ2-1, with 7 bases fitting TRBD1. The V segment lost 4 bases and the J segment 7 bases; nucleotides outside the gene matches: 10. Germline V gene data show CDR1 as MNHEY and CDR2 as SVGAGI. CDR3 length: 15 amino acids. The chain's CDR3 is CASSSNDREWNEQFF. CDR3 coding DNA: TGTGCCAGCAGTTCCAATGACAGGGAATGGAATGAGCAGTTCTTC.

This clone was seen just once. CDR3 sequence: CASSDRSSGEGYTF. For the CDR3, the DNA is TGTGCCAGCAGTGACCGGAGCTCAGGGGAGGGCTACACCTTC. The chain has TRBV25-1 and TRBJ1-2, with D possibly being TRBD1 (6 bases). Germline assignment: CDR1 MGHDK and CDR2 SYGVNS. The CDR3 contains 14 residues. Trimming stripped 3 bases from V and 8 bases from J, with 16 bases between.

The chain has TRBV29-1 and TRBJ1-2; the D is unclear. Trimming cost V 6 bases and J 0 bases, with 8 bases left between them. CDR1 is SQVTM, CDR2 ANQGSEA, per germline. The CDR3 is made up of 12 amino acids. For the CDR3, the DNA is TGCAGCGTCCACCGGGCTAACTATGGCTACACCTTC. This translates into CSVHRANYGYTF.

The V call is TRBV7-2, the J call TRBJ2-1, with 7 bases aligning to TRBD2. CDR3 size: 14 residues. CDR1 is SGHTA, CDR2 FQGNSA, per germline. V shed 1 base, J shed 7 bases, and the junction held 4 bases outside the gene matches. The CDR3 is CASSLVPGGNEQFF. The CDR3 region has the DNA TGTGCCAGCAGCTTAGTCCCGGGAGGAAATGAGCAGTTCTTC.

The chain uses TRBV5-1 and TRBJ2-3, with TRBD2 matching over 8 bases. With 2 bases clipped from V and 5 bases from J, the junction kept 7 bases outside the gene matches. CDR1 is SGHRS, CDR2 YFSETQ, per germline. The CDR3 extends over 15 amino acids. Here the CDR3 reads CASSFKAGVKDTQYF. The CDR3 DNA is TGCGCCAGCAGCTTTAAAGCGGGAGTCAAAGATACGCAGTATTTT. Supplemented by reference TRBV5-1 and TRBJ2-3, the full variable domain reads KAGVTQTPRYLIKTRGQQVTLSCSPISGHRSVSWYQQTPGQGLQFLFEYFSETQRNKGNFPGRFSGRQFSNSRSEMNVSTLELGDSALYLCASSFKAGVKDTQYFGPGTRLTVL.

A single count supports this clone. The gene calls are TRBV18 and TRBJ1-1; D is perhaps TRBD1 (5 bases). V gave up 3 bases and J gave up 3 bases, with 17 bases separating them. The CDR3 extends over 16 amino acids. Germline CDR1 and CDR2: KGHSH and LQKENI. The CDR3 nucleotides are TGTGCCAGCTCACCCGACTCAGGAGGGGATTACACTGAAGCTTTCTTT. Protein sequence: CASSPDSGGDYTEAFF.

The rearrangement joins TRBV7-2 to TRBJ1-5, with 11 positions matching TRBD1. V lost 5 bases to trimming and J lost 0 bases; unmatched junction nucleotides: 12. Germline lookup yields CDR1 SGHTA and CDR2 FQGNSA. The CDR3 sequence is 19 residues long. The CDR3 DNA is TGTGCCAGCAGCGCCCCCCCGGGACAGGGGGATCCTAGCAATCAGCCCCAGCATTTT. Amino acids: CASSAPPGQGDPSNQPQHF.

The chain has TRBV5-1 and TRBJ2-5, with 14 bases aligning to TRBD2. CDR1 SGHRS and CDR2 YFSETQ come from the germline V gene. This CDR3 spans 16 amino acids. Losses at the gene ends were 3 bases for V and 5 bases for J; bases not matched to a gene: 6. The CDR3 sequence is CASSSRTSGGSETQYF. The CDR3 nucleotides read TGCGCCAGCAGCTCGAGGACTAGCGGGGGGTCCGAGACCCAGTACTTC.

This clone has a single count. V gene TRBV7-8 combines with J gene TRBJ1-2, with D tentatively TRBD1 (5 bases). This CDR3 spans 17 amino acids. Germline values: CDR1 SGHVS, CDR2 FQNEAQ. V lost 1 base, J lost 3 bases, and 18 bases lay in between. CDR3 DNA: TGTGCCAGCAGCTTAGAGGGTATCCAGGGTAATCACTATGGCTACACCTTC. Its protein is CASSLEGIQGNHYGYTF.

The chain employs TRBV30 and TRBJ1-5; 7 bases fit TRBD1. The CDR3 runs 15 residues. Per germline, CDR1 GTSNPN and CDR2 SVGIG (reference sequence). Unmatched junction bases numbered 11, after V lost 2 bases and J lost 7 bases. The CDR3 DNA is TGTGCCTGGAGTCCACATACAGGGGCCGGCCAGCCCCAGCATTTT. Translated: CAWSPHTGAGQPQHF.

The chain employs TRBV25-1 and TRBJ2-3; 9 bases line up with TRBD2. The CDR3 runs 17 residues. V shed 1 base, J shed 2 bases, and the junction held 7 bases outside the gene matches. Germline CDR1 reads MGHDK; CDR2 reads SYGVNS. The CDR3 DNA reads as TGTGCCAGCAGTGAATTTGGCGGGAGGGCTTCCACAGATACGCAGTATTTT. Translated, it gives CASSEFGGRASTDTQYF.

The chain uses TRBV7-2 and TRBJ1-1; 7 bases are a match to TRBD1. V shed 3 bases, J shed 7 bases, and the junction held 11 bases outside the gene matches. The V gene's germline CDR1 is SGHTA and CDR2 FQGNSA. This CDR3 contains 15 residues. The CDR3: CASSFLRQGRIEAFF. CDR3 in DNA: TGTGCCAGCAGCTTCCTGCGACAGGGCAGGATTGAAGCTTTCTTT.

The gene calls are TRBV3-1 (or the pseudogene TRBV3-2) and TRBJ2-5; 7 positions agree with TRBD1. J gave up 3 bases and V 4 bases, and 8 bases lay outside the gene matches. This CDR3 is built from 15 residues. Germline V lookup: CDR1 LGHDT, CDR2 YNNKEL (reference sequence). CDR3 sequence (DNA): TGTGCCAGCAGCCGATCCGGGACAGTCAAAGAGACCCAGTACTTC. Its protein product is CASSRSGTVKETQYF.

CDR3 nucleotide sequence: TGTGCCAGCAGTGAACGGGGGAACACTGAAGCTTTCTTT. Its translation is CASSERGNTEAFF. The V and J genes are TRBV2 and TRBJ1-1; unclear D gene. The CDR3 contains 13 residues. The germline gives CDR1 SNHLY, CDR2 FYNNEI. Trimming removed 2 bases at V and 1 base at J, with 5 bases between.

The rearrangement links TRBV7-8 to TRBJ1-1, with D maybe TRBD1 (5 bases). Trimming pared 2 bases from V and 3 bases from J, leaving 10 bases between. The CDR3 runs to 14 residues. Germline V gives CDR1 SGHVS, CDR2 FQNEAQ. The CDR3 protein is CASSLLWGDTEAFF. The CDR3 region has the DNA TGTGCCAGCAGCTTATTATGGGGGGACACTGAAGCTTTCTTT. Filled out from reference TRBV7-8 and TRBJ1-1, the complete variable domain reads GAGVSQSPRYKVAKRGQDVALRCDPISGHVSLFWYQQALGQGPEFLTYFQNEAQLDKSGLPSDRFFAERPEGSVSTLKIQRTQQEDSAVYLCASSLLWGDTEAFFGQGTRLTVV.

The rearrangement links TRBV5-5 to TRBJ2-3; D uncertain. CDR1 is SGHKS, CDR2 YYEKEE, per germline (reference sequence). This CDR3 has 15 amino acids. The V gene lost 2 bases and the J gene lost 6 bases, with 16 bases spanning the gap. The CDR3 loop reads CASSLDFKRPDTQYF. CDR3 DNA sequence: TGTGCCAGCAGCTTAGACTTTAAGAGGCCGGATACGCAGTATTTT.